These 14 T cell receptor beta chains were all obtained from the same sample, sequenced in a study of T cell responses to AZD1222 COVID-19 vaccine. Sequencing was performed with immunoSEQ multiplex PCR; in TCRdb, only in-frame clones are kept and a portion is missing. Of under 50,000 clones listed, approximately 90% are singletons. The input for sequencing was peripheral blood, taken 28 days after the second AZD1222 dose. The receptors here all came from an adult who received the AZD1222 COVID-19 vaccine.

V is TRBV9 and J is TRBJ1-6, with D tentatively TRBD1 (6 bases). The ends were cut back, 2 bases at V and 7 bases at J, with 13 bases in the middle. This CDR3 is built from 15 residues. The germline V gene has CDR1 SGDLS and CDR2 YYNGEE. Here the CDR3 reads CASSVGSGENSPLHF. In DNA form, the CDR3 reads TGTGCCAGCAGCGTCGGATCAGGGGAAAATTCACCCCTCCACTTT.

The chain couples TRBV19 to TRBJ1-2; D not certain. The CDR3 length is 16 residues. Trimming left V 4 bases short and J 2 bases short, with 17 bases between. Germline lookup yields CDR1 LNHDA and CDR2 SQIVND (reference sequence). CDR3 region: CASSTYTSRSNYGYTF. The DNA of the CDR3 is TGTGCCAGTAGTACATATACCAGCAGGTCGAACTATGGCTACACCTTC.

This clone was recorded once. J is TRBJ2-6 and V is TRBV28; D is ambiguous. CDR3 length: 14 residues. Deletions cut 3 bases from V and 0 bases from J, with 3 bases between. CDR1 and CDR2 (germline): MDHEN, SYDVKM. CDR3 loop: CASSFPSGANVLTF. In DNA, the CDR3 is TGTGCCAGCAGTTTCCCCTCTGGGGCCAACGTCCTGACTTTC.

This chain joins TRBV6-5 and TRBJ1-4, with unresolved D. There are 13 residues in the CDR3. Germline-derived CDR1 and CDR2 are MNHEY and SVGAGI. Trimming took off 6 bases at V and 9 bases at J, with 14 bases between the two ends. The CDR3 here is CASSHTGPQKLFF. CDR3 in DNA: TGTGCCAGCAGCCATACCGGCCCGCAAAAACTGTTTTTT.

This clone was recorded once. This chain joins TRBV19 and TRBJ2-2, with D perhaps TRBD2 (6 bases). This CDR3 has 14 amino acids. Germline values: CDR1 LNHDA, CDR2 SQIVND (reference sequence). V lost 5 bases and J 4 bases, leaving 11 bases between the germline ends. The CDR3 DNA follows: TGTGCCAGTAGTGAGGGACTGACCACCGGGGAGCTGTTTTTT. Its protein is CASSEGLTTGELFF. The full variable domain, rest sourced from reference TRBV19 and TRBJ2-2, is DGGITQSPKYLFRKEGQNVTLSCEQNLNHDAMYWYRQDPGQGLRLIYYSQIVNDFQKGDIAEGYSVSREKKESFPLTVTSAQKNPTAFYLCASSEGLTTGELFFGEGSRLTVL.

V gene TRBV10-3 combines with J gene TRBJ2-3; tentatively, D is TRBD2 (5 bases). Germline V gene data show CDR1 as ENHRY and CDR2 as SYGVKD. Trimming took off 4 bases at V and 1 base at J, with 12 bases between the two ends. CDR3 length: 15 amino acids. Written as DNA, the CDR3 is TGTGCCATCAGTGGCGTAGCGAGGGGCACAGATACGCAGTATTTT. This sequence encodes CAISGVARGTDTQYF.

J is TRBJ1-2 and V is TRBV3-1 (or the pseudogene TRBV3-2); D not resolved. V lost 2 bases and J lost 8, with 15 bases in between. Germline values: CDR1 LGHDT, CDR2 YNNKEL (reference sequence). The CDR3 is 14 amino acids. This CDR3 reads CASSQTRKVGGYTF. CDR3 bases: TGTGCCAGCAGCCAAACCAGGAAGGTAGGCGGCTACACCTTC.

The chain links TRBV27 to TRBJ1-2, with TRBD1 matching over 7 bases. The germline CDR1 and CDR2 sequences are MNHEY and SMNVEV (reference sequence). The CDR3 contains 17 residues. V shed 0 bases, J shed 4 bases, and the junction held 11 bases outside the gene matches. The CDR3 nucleotides are TGTGCCAGCAGTTTATCCGCCCACGGGCAGGGGGGCTATGGCTACACCTTC. It yields the protein CASSLSAHGQGGYGYTF.

Only a few counts were recorded for this clone. The chain recombines TRBV2 with TRBJ1-5; D is possibly TRBD1 (6 bases). The germline V and J ends were trimmed by 3 bases and 5 bases, with 11 bases remaining between them. CDR3 length: 14 residues. The germline CDR1 and CDR2 sequences are SNHLY and FYNNEI. The CDR3 coding sequence is TGTGCCAGCAGTGACAGGGGTATGCATCAGCCCCAGCATTTT. It yields the protein CASSDRGMHQPQHF. The full variable domain, rest sourced from reference TRBV2 and TRBJ1-5, is EPEVTQTPSHQVTQMGQEVILRCVPISNHLYFYWYRQILGQKVEFLVSFYNNEISEKSEIFDDQFSVERPDGSNFTLKIRSTKLEDSAMYFCASSDRGMHQPQHFGDGTRLSIL.

V is TRBV11-2 and J is TRBJ2-2; D unresolved. Germline V gene sequence: CDR1 SGHAT, CDR2 FQNNGV. Trimming stripped 1 base from V and 0 bases from J, with 9 bases between. The CDR3 loop spans 16 amino acids. The CDR3 nucleotides read TGTGCCAGCAGCTTAGCTGGCGCCGCGAACACCGGGGAGCTGTTTTTT. This translates into CASSLAGAANTGELFF.

The V and J genes are TRBV7-3 and TRBJ1-1, with 9 bases identical to TRBD1. The CDR3 runs to 18 residues. Germline-derived CDR1 and CDR2 are SGHTA and FQGTGA. J was trimmed by 4 bases and V by 1 base; bases with no gene match: 13. CDR3 coding DNA: TGTGCCAGCAGCTTAAATGGCTACGGGACAGGGTGGGGCACTGAAGCTTTCTTT. Encoded protein: CASSLNGYGTGWGTEAFF.

This chain links TRBV28 with TRBJ2-7; 7 bases agree with TRBD1. The CDR3 contains 14 residues. Germline CDR1 is MDHEN and CDR2 is SYDVKM. J lost 0 bases, V lost 11 bases, and 10 bases had no gene match. The DNA of the CDR3 is TGTGCCTGTGAGACCGGGACAGCCTCCTACGAGCAGTACTTC. Encoded protein: CACETGTASYEQYF.

The rearrangement joins TRBV25-1 to TRBJ2-7; D remains ambiguous. The germline V gene has CDR1 MGHDK and CDR2 SYGVNS. The CDR3 consists of 13 residues. V was cut by 3 bases and J by 2 bases, with 8 bases left in between. CDR3 sequence reads: CASSDFGTYEQYF. The DNA for the CDR3 is TGTGCCAGCAGTGATTTTGGGACCTACGAGCAGTACTTC.

The J gene is TRBJ1-1, the V gene TRBV2, with 8 bases aligning to TRBD1. Trimming at V came to 6 bases and at J to 2 bases, leaving 5 bases not matched to a gene. Germline-derived CDR1 and CDR2 are SNHLY and FYNNEI. This CDR3 region has 14 residues. The CDR3 DNA reads TGTGCCAGCAGCGGACAGGGTCTAAACACTGAAGCTTTCTTT. Amino acid sequence: CASSGQGLNTEAFF.